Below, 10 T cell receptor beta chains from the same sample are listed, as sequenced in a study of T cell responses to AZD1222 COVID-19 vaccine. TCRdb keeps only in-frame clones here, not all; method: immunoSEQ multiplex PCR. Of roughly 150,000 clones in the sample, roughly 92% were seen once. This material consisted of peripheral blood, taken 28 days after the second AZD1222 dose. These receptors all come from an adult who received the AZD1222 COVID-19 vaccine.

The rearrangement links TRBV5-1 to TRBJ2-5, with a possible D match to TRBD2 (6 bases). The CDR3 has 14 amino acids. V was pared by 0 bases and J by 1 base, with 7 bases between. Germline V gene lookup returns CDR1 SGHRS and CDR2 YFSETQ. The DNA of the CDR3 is TGCGCCAGCAGCTTGGGACTAGTCCAAGAGACCCAGTACTTC. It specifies CASSLGLVQETQYF. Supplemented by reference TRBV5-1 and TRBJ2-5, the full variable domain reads KAGVTQTPRYLIKTRGQQVTLSCSPISGHRSVSWYQQTPGQGLQFLFEYFSETQRNKGNFPGRFSGRQFSNSRSEMNVSTLELGDSALYLCASSLGLVQETQYFGPGTRLLVL.

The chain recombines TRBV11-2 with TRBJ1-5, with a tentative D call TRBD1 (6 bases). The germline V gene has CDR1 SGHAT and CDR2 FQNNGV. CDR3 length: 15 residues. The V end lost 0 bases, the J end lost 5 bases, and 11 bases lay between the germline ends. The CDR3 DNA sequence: TGTGCCAGCAGCTTAGAATGGGGGGGCGATCAGCCCCAGCATTTT. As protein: CASSLEWGGDQPQHF.

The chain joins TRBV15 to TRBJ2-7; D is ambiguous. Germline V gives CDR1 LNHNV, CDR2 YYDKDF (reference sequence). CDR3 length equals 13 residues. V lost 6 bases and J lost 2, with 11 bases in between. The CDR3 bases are TGTGCCACCAGAGAGTCCGGTACCTACGAGCAGTACTTC. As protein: CATRESGTYEQYF.

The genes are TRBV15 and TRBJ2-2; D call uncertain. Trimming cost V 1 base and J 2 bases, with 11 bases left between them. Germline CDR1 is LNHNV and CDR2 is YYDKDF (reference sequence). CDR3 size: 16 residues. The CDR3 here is CATSRVQALNTGELFF. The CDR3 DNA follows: TGTGCCACCAGCAGAGTCCAGGCCCTTAACACCGGGGAGCTGTTTTTT.

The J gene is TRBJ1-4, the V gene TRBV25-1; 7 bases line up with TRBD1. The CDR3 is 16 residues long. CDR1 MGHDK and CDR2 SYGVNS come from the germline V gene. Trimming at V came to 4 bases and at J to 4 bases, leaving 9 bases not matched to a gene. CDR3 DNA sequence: TGTGCCAGCAGTGTCACACCGGGACAGAGTAATGAAAAACTGTTTTTT. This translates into CASSVTPGQSNEKLFF.

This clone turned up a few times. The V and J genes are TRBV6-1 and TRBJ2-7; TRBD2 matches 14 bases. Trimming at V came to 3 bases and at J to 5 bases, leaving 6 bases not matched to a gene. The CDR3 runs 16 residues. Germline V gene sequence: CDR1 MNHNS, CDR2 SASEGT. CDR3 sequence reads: CASSETSGGAWNEQYF. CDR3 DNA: TGTGCCAGCAGTGAGACTAGCGGGGGGGCCTGGAACGAGCAGTACTTC.

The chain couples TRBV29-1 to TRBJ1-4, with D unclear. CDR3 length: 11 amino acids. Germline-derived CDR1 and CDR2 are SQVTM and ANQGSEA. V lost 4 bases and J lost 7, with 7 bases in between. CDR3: CSVGHSEKLFF. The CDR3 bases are TGCAGCGTTGGACATTCTGAAAAACTGTTTTTT.

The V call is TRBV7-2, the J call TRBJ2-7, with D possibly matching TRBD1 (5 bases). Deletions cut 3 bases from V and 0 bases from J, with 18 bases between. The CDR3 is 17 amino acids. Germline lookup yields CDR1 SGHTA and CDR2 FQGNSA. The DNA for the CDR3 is TGTGCCAGCAGCTTTAGACCGGTGTGGGGCAGCTCCTACGAGCAGTACTTC. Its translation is CASSFRPVWGSSYEQYF.

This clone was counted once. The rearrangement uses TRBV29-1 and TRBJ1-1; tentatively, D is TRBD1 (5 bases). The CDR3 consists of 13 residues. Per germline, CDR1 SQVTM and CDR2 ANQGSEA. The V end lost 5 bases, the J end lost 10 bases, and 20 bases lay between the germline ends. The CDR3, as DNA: TGCAGCGTTTTGAACGACCAGACGGGGGGAGCTTTCTTT. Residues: CSVLNDQTGGAFF.

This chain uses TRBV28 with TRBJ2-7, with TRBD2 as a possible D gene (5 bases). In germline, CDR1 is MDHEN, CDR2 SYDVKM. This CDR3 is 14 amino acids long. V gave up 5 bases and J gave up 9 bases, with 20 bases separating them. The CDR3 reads CASSLVILRDGQYF. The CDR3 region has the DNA TGTGCCAGCAGTCTAGTTATCCTCCGGGATGGGCAGTACTTC.